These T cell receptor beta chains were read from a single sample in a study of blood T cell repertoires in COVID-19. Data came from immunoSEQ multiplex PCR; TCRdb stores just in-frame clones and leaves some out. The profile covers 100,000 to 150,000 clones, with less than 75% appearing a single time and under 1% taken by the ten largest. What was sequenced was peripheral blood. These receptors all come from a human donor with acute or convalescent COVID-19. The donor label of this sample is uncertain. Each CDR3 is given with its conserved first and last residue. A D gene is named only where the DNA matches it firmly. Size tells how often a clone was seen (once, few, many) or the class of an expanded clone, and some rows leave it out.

CDR3 protein: CATSRDQNYGYTF; CDR3 DNA: TGTGCCACCAGCAGAGACCAGAACTATGGCTACACCTTC; V gene: TRBV15; D gene: NA; clone size: NA; J gene: TRBJ1-2
CDR3 protein: CASSRTGGVGYTF; CDR3 DNA: TGTGCCAGCTCACGGACAGGGGGCGTTGGCTACACCTTC; V gene: TRBV18; D gene: TRBD1; clone size: few; J gene: TRBJ1-2
CDR3 protein: CAWSPRDRGQEKLFF; CDR3 DNA: TGTGCCTGGAGTCCCCGGGACAGGGGGCAAGAAAAACTGTTTTTT; V gene: TRBV30; D gene: TRBD1; clone size: NA; J gene: TRBJ1-4
CDR3 protein: CASIGGGREAFF; CDR3 DNA: TGCGCCAGCATCGGGGGAGGACGTGAAGCTTTCTTT; V gene: TRBV5-1; D gene: NA; clone size: few; J gene: TRBJ1-1
CDR3 protein: CASSVAPSGATQETQYF; CDR3 DNA: TGTGCCAGCAGCGTAGCTCCTAGCGGGGCGACACAAGAGACCCAGTACTTC; V gene: TRBV9; D gene: TRBD2; clone size: NA; J gene: TRBJ2-5
CDR3 protein: CASSQARNQGETQYF; CDR3 DNA: TGTGCCAGCAGCCAAGCGAGGAATCAGGGGGAGACCCAGTACTTC; V gene: TRBV4-2; D gene: NA; clone size: NA; J gene: TRBJ2-5
CDR3 protein: CASSLDRGATYGYTF; CDR3 DNA: TGTGCCAGCAGCCTGGACAGGGGGGCCACCTATGGCTACACCTTC; V gene: TRBV5-4; D gene: TRBD1; clone size: many; J gene: TRBJ1-2
CDR3 protein: CASSLDRRTETQYF; CDR3 DNA: TGTGCCAGCAGCTTAGACCGGAGGACAGAGACCCAGTACTTC; V gene: TRBV7-2; D gene: NA; clone size: NA; J gene: TRBJ2-5
CDR3 protein: CASSPGTSFAWDLGYNSPLHF; CDR3 DNA: TGTGCCAGCTCACCTGGGACAAGCTTCGCGTGGGACCTAGGATATAATTCACCCCTCCACTTT; V gene: TRBV18; D gene: NA; clone size: NA; J gene: TRBJ1-6
CDR3 protein: CASSQDSSRGGTDEQFF; CDR3 DNA: TGTGCCAGCAGCCAAGATTCTTCGAGGGGGGGCACGGATGAGCAGTTCTTC; V gene: TRBV4-2; D gene: NA; clone size: NA; J gene: TRBJ2-1
CDR3 protein: CAWSVLSPLHF; CDR3 DNA: TGTGCCTGGAGTGTACTGTCACCCCTCCACTTT; V gene: TRBV30; D gene: NA; clone size: NA; J gene: TRBJ1-6
CDR3 protein: CASSGGVGEKLFF; CDR3 DNA: TGTGCCAGCAGTGGGGGCGTCGGGGAAAAACTGTTTTTT; V gene: TRBV2; D gene: NA; clone size: NA; J gene: TRBJ1-4
CDR3 protein: CAWSIWGRDEKLFF; CDR3 DNA: TGTGCCTGGAGTATCTGGGGGCGTGATGAAAAACTGTTTTTT; V gene: TRBV30; D gene: NA; clone size: NA; J gene: TRBJ1-4
CDR3 protein: CASRGQPTRAFF; CDR3 DNA: TGTGCCAGTAGGGGACAGCCCACGAGGGCTTTCTTT; V gene: TRBV19; D gene: TRBD1; clone size: NA; J gene: TRBJ1-1
CDR3 protein: CASSIGTNPVNEQFF; CDR3 DNA: TGTGCCAGTAGTATAGGAACGAACCCGGTCAATGAGCAGTTCTTC; V gene: TRBV19; D gene: NA; clone size: few; J gene: TRBJ2-1
CDR3 protein: CASSRGSGGSYNEQFF; CDR3 DNA: TGTGCCAGCAGCCGGGGGAGCGGGGGGTCATACAATGAGCAGTTCTTC; V gene: TRBV3-1/TRBV3-2; D gene: TRBD2; clone size: NA; J gene: TRBJ2-1
CDR3 protein: CAIMSLAGPGYTF; CDR3 DNA: TGTGCCATCATGTCGTTGGCAGGGCCTGGCTACACCTTC; V gene: TRBV10-3; D gene: NA; clone size: NA; J gene: TRBJ1-2
CDR3 protein: CASRAGTVNSNQPQHF; CDR3 DNA: TGCGCCAGCAGAGCCGGGACAGTCAATAGCAATCAGCCCCAGCATTTT; V gene: TRBV10-1; D gene: TRBD1; clone size: few; J gene: TRBJ1-5
CDR3 protein: CATSSRGAHTGELFF; CDR3 DNA: TGTGCCACCAGCTCCCGGGGGGCGCACACCGGGGAGCTGTTTTTT; V gene: TRBV13; D gene: NA; clone size: NA; J gene: TRBJ2-2
CDR3 protein: CAISSRDRGYYGYTF; CDR3 DNA: TGTGCCATCAGCTCCCGGGACAGGGGATACTATGGCTACACCTTC; V gene: TRBV10-3; D gene: TRBD1; clone size: NA; J gene: TRBJ1-2
CDR3 protein: CASSDARRANEKLFF; CDR3 DNA: TGTGCCAGCAGTGACGCCAGGAGGGCTAATGAAAAACTGTTTTTT; V gene: TRBV6-1; D gene: NA; clone size: NA; J gene: TRBJ1-4
CDR3 protein: CASSGQGLDGYTF; CDR3 DNA: TGCGCCAGCAGCGGACAGGGACTCGATGGCTACACCTTC; V gene: TRBV10-2; D gene: TRBD1; clone size: NA; J gene: TRBJ1-2
CDR3 protein: CASRTLTGNTEAFF; CDR3 DNA: TGTGCCAGTCGAACCCTAACAGGGAACACTGAAGCTTTCTTT; V gene: TRBV19; D gene: NA; clone size: NA; J gene: TRBJ1-1
CDR3 protein: CASTLGHRIGINYGYTF; CDR3 DNA: TGTGCCAGTACCTTGGGACACCGGATCGGGATTAACTATGGCTACACCTTC; V gene: TRBV19; D gene: NA; clone size: NA; J gene: TRBJ1-2
CDR3 protein: CASRGDRDTEAFF; CDR3 DNA: TGTGCCAGCAGGGGGGACAGGGACACTGAAGCTTTCTTT; V gene: TRBV2; D gene: TRBD1; clone size: NA; J gene: TRBJ1-1
CDR3 protein: CASSPEGGQRNQPQHF; CDR3 DNA: TGTGCCAGCAGCCCCGAAGGTGGACAGCGCAATCAGCCCCAGCATTTT; V gene: TRBV11-3; D gene: NA; clone size: NA; J gene: TRBJ1-5
CDR3 protein: CASSPLAGGHKDTQYF; CDR3 DNA: TGTGCCAGCAGCCCCCTAGCGGGGGGGCACAAAGATACGCAGTATTTT; V gene: TRBV27; D gene: TRBD2; clone size: NA; J gene: TRBJ2-3
CDR3 protein: CASSSGLPTDTQYF; CDR3 DNA: TGTGCCAGCAGCTCGGGACTGCCCACAGATACGCAGTATTTT; V gene: TRBV5-6; D gene: NA; clone size: NA; J gene: TRBJ2-3
CDR3 protein: CASRRTGSVSLTDTQYF; CDR3 DNA: TGCGCCAGCAGGCGGACAGGGAGTGTTTCCCTCACAGATACGCAGTATTTT; V gene: TRBV5-1; D gene: TRBD1; clone size: NA; J gene: TRBJ2-3
CDR3 protein: CASSQPTSGGGKNIQYF; CDR3 DNA: TGCGCCAGCAGCCAACCAACTAGCGGGGGGGGCAAAAACATTCAGTACTTC; V gene: TRBV4-1; D gene: TRBD2; clone size: NA; J gene: TRBJ2-4
CDR3 protein: CASSHPTQGYGYTF; CDR3 DNA: TGTGCCAGCAGCCACCCCACCCAGGGCTATGGCTACACCTTC; V gene: TRBV14; D gene: NA; clone size: once; J gene: TRBJ1-2
CDR3 protein: CASSQKTVSEQYF; CDR3 DNA: TGTGCCAGCAGCCAAAAGACAGTCAGCGAGCAGTACTTC; V gene: TRBV3-1/TRBV3-2; D gene: NA; clone size: NA; J gene: TRBJ2-7
CDR3 protein: CASSSTGGFNEKLFF; CDR3 DNA: TGTGCCAGCTCATCTACAGGGGGCTTTAATGAAAAACTGTTTTTT; V gene: TRBV18; D gene: TRBD1; clone size: NA; J gene: TRBJ1-4
CDR3 protein: CASSESGFGNEKLFF; CDR3 DNA: TGCGCCAGCAGTGAGTCGGGCTTTGGGAATGAAAAACTGTTTTTT; V gene: TRBV10-2; D gene: NA; clone size: NA; J gene: TRBJ1-4
CDR3 protein: CASSYQGGEQYF; CDR3 DNA: TGTGCCAGCAGTTATCAGGGAGGAGAGCAGTACTTC; V gene: TRBV6-5; D gene: NA; clone size: NA; J gene: TRBJ2-7
CDR3 protein: CATSDPGQSNEQFF; CDR3 DNA: TGTGCCACCAGTGATCCAGGACAGTCCAATGAGCAGTTCTTC; V gene: TRBV24-1; D gene: NA; clone size: once; J gene: TRBJ2-1
CDR3 protein: CASSTTGNTEAFF; CDR3 DNA: TGCGCCAGCAGCACCACAGGGAACACTGAAGCTTTCTTT; V gene: TRBV5-1; D gene: NA; clone size: NA; J gene: TRBJ1-1
CDR3 protein: CASSKRQGNYGYTF; CDR3 DNA: TGTGCCAGCAGTAAACGGCAGGGGAACTATGGCTACACCTTC; V gene: TRBV2; D gene: NA; clone size: NA; J gene: TRBJ1-2
CDR3 protein: CASSETAGALNTGELFF; CDR3 DNA: TGTGCCAGCAGTGAAACGGCGGGGGCCTTGAACACCGGGGAGCTGTTTTTT; V gene: TRBV6-1; D gene: NA; clone size: NA; J gene: TRBJ2-2
CDR3 protein: CASRATSGAKREQFF; CDR3 DNA: TGTGCCAGCAGAGCCACTAGCGGGGCGAAGAGGGAGCAGTTCTTC; V gene: TRBV2; D gene: TRBD2; clone size: once; J gene: TRBJ2-1
CDR3 protein: CASSPDSLQPQHF; CDR3 DNA: TGTGCCAGCAGCCCGGACAGTCTTCAGCCCCAGCATTTT; V gene: TRBV21-1; D gene: NA; clone size: NA; J gene: TRBJ1-5
CDR3 protein: CASSWRGRIGEEKLFF; CDR3 DNA: TGTGCCAGCAGCTGGAGGGGACGGATTGGTGAGGAAAAACTGTTTTTT; V gene: TRBV5-5; D gene: NA; clone size: NA; J gene: TRBJ1-4
CDR3 protein: CASSVPPGLAVSGANVLTF; CDR3 DNA: TGTGCCAGCAGCGTACCACCGGGACTAGCTGTCTCTGGGGCCAACGTCCTGACTTTC; V gene: TRBV9; D gene: TRBD2; clone size: NA; J gene: TRBJ2-6
CDR3 protein: CASSSRGGGLNTETFF; CDR3 DNA: TGCGCCAGCAGCTCCCGCGGCGGAGGGTTGAACACTGAAACTTTCTTT; V gene: TRBV5-1; D gene: NA; clone size: NA; J gene: TRBJ1-1